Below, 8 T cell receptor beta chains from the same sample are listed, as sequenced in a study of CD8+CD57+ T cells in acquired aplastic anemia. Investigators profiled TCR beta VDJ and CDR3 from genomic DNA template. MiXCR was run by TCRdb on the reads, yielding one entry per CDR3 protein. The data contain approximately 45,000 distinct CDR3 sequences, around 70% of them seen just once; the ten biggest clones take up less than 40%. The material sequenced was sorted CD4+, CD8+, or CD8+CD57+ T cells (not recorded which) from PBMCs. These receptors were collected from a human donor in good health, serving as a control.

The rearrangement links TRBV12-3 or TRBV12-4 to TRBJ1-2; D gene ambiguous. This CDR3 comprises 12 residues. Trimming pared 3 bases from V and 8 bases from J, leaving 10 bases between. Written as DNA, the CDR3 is TGTGCCAGCAGTTTCTCACGGGGAGGCTACACCTTC. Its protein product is CASSFSRGGYTF.

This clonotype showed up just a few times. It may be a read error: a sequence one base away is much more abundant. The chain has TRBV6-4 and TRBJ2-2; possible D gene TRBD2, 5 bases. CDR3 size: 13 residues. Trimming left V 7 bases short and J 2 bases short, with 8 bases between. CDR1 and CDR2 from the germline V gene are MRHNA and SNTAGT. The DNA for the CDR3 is TGTGCCAGCAAAGAGGGAAACACCGGGGAGCTGTTTTTT. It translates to CASKEGNTGELFF.

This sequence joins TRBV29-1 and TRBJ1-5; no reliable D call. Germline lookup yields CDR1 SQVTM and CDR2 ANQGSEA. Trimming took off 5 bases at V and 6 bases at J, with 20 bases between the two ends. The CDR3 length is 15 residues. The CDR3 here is CSVSTDGGSSQPQHF. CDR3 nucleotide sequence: TGCAGCGTTAGTACGGACGGAGGATCGAGTCAGCCCCAGCATTTT.

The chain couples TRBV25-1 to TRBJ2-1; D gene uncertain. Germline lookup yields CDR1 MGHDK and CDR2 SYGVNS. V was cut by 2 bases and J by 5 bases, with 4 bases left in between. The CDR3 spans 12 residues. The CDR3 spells CASSEGDNEQFF. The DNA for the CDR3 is TGTGCCAGCAGTGAAGGGGACAATGAGCAGTTCTTC.

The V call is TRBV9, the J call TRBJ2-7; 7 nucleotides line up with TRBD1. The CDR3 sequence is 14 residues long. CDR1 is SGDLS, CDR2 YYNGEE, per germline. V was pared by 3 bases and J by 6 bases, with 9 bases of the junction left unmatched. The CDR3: CASSDGQVGSEQYF. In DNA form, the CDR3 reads TGTGCCAGCAGCGACGGACAGGTCGGATCCGAGCAGTACTTC.

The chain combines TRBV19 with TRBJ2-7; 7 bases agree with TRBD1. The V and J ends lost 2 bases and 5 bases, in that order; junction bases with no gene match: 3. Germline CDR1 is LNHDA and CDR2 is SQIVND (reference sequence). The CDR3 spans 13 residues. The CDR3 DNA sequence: TGTGCCAGTAGTATACTGACAGGGAACGAGCAGTACTTC. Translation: CASSILTGNEQYF.

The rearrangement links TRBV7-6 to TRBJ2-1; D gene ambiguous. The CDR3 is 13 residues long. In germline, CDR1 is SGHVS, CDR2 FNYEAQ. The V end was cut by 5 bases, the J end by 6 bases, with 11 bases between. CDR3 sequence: CASSGFKGNEQFF. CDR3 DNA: TGTGCCAGCAGCGGATTCAAGGGCAATGAGCAGTTCTTC.

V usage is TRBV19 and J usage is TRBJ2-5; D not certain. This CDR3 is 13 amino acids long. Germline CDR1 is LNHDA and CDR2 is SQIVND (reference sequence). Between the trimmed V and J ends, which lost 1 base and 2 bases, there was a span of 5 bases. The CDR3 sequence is CASSIVQQETQYF. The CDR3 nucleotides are TGTGCCAGTAGTATAGTACAGCAAGAGACCCAGTACTTC.